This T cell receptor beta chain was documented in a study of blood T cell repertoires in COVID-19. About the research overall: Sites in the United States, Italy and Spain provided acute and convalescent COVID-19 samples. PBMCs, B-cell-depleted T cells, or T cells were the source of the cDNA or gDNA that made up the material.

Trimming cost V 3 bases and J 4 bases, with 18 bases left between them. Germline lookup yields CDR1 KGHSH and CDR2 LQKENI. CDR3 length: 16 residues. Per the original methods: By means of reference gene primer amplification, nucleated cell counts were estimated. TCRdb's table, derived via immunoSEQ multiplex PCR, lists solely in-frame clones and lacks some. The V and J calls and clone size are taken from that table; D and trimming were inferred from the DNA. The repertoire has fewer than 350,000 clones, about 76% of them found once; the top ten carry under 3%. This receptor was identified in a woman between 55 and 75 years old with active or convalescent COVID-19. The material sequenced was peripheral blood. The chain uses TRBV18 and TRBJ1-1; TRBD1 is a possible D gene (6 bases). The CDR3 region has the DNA TGTGCCAGCTCACCGGTACTACAGGGAGGGAGCACTGAAGCTTTCTTT. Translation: CASSPVLQGGSTEAFF.